Presented here are 24 T cell receptor beta chains from one specimen sequenced in a study of Ad26.COV2.S vaccination and SARS-CoV-2 variants. The treatment: about 20 received Ad26.COV2.S at low or high dose, single or two shots; about five received placebo; per-sample allocation not given. Material that was analyzed had been drawn on day 63 after the first vaccine or placebo injection. The protocol was immunoSEQ multiplex PCR, while the TCRdb copy is restricted to in-frame clones and leaves out a portion. The data contain approximately 420,000 clones, approximately 86% of them singletons. The sample was peripheral blood, taken in a trial of Ad26.COV2.S vaccine versus placebo. These receptors came from a person between 18 and 60 years old who received the Ad26.COV2.S COVID-19 vaccine or a placebo.

The genes are TRBV3-1 (or the pseudogene TRBV3-2) and TRBJ2-2; a weak D match, TRBD1 (5 bases). The CDR3 totals 15 residues. Trimming removed 6 bases from V and 7 bases from J, with 18 bases in between. Germline V gives CDR1 LGHDT, CDR2 YNNKEL (reference sequence). CDR3 protein: CASSPITPDSGELFF. CDR3 DNA: TGTGCCAGCAGTCCCATAACCCCTGACAGCGGGGAGCTGTTTTTT.

This chain uses TRBV7-2 with TRBJ2-5; D not resolved. V dropped 5 bases and J dropped 5 bases, with 9 bases sitting between them. The CDR3 totals 12 residues. Germline V gene sequence: CDR1 SGHTA, CDR2 FQGNSA. CDR3 in DNA: TGTGCCAGCAGCCCCCGTCGGGAGACCCAGTACTTC. This sequence encodes CASSPRRETQYF.

The chain has TRBV3-1 (or the pseudogene TRBV3-2) and TRBJ2-7, with 8 positions matching TRBD2. Trimming took 4 bases from V and 6 from J; bases not matched to a gene: 14. Germline lookup yields CDR1 LGHDT and CDR2 YNNKEL (reference sequence). CDR3 length: 16 amino acids. CDR3 sequence reads: CASSPQTRGARAEQYF. The CDR3 nucleotides are TGTGCCAGCAGCCCCCAGACGCGGGGGGCTCGAGCCGAGCAGTACTTC.

This rearrangement joins TRBV9 to TRBJ1-4, with 11 bases identical to TRBD1. CDR3 length: 15 amino acids. CDR1 is SGDLS and CDR2 is YYNGEE in the germline V gene. The junction had 5 bases not matched to a gene; V was cut back by 4 bases and J by 6 bases. CDR3 residues: CASSPRTGGDEKLFF. The CDR3 DNA is TGTGCCAGCAGCCCCCGGACAGGGGGCGATGAAAAACTGTTTTTT.

This chain uses TRBV7-9 with TRBJ2-3; tentative D call: TRBD1 (6 bases). From germline, CDR1 is SEHNR and CDR2 FQNEAQ (reference sequence). This CDR3 has 12 residues. Trimming took 6 bases from V and 10 from J, leaving 14 bases between them. CDR3 region: CASSEGVGAQYF. The CDR3 nucleotides read TGTGCCAGCAGTGAGGGGGTGGGTGCGCAGTATTTT.

The chain is built from TRBV5-1 and TRBJ1-1; 9 bases agree with TRBD1. The germline gives CDR1 SGHRS, CDR2 YFSETQ. The CDR3 is 16 residues long. V lost 3 bases and J lost 0; bases outside the gene matches: 6. In nucleotides, the CDR3 is TGCGCCAGCAGCTGGGGGACAGGGACCATGAACACTGAAGCTTTCTTT. Its protein product is CASSWGTGTMNTEAFF.

V gene TRBV7-2 combines with J gene TRBJ2-7, with a possible D match to TRBD2 (5 bases). The V end lost 5 bases, the J end lost 0 bases, and 14 bases lay between the germline ends. Germline V gene sequence: CDR1 SGHTA, CDR2 FQGNSA. The CDR3 has 15 amino acids. The CDR3 bases are TGTGCCAGCAGCAGGGAGACGGGAAGCTCCTACGAGCAGTACTTC. It encodes CASSRETGSSYEQYF.

The rearrangement uses TRBV19 and TRBJ1-4; TRBD1 agrees at 8 bases. Germline CDR1 LNHDA, CDR2 SQIVND (reference sequence). V lost 3 bases and J lost 5; bases outside the gene matches: 8. CDR3 length equals 16 residues. CDR3 amino acids: CASSILSTGENEKLFF. The CDR3 nucleotides are TGTGCCAGTAGTATCTTATCGACAGGGGAAAATGAAAAACTGTTTTTT.

To note about this clone: At one boundary the junction diverges from the germline segment, which might be a read error. The gene calls are TRBV6-5 and TRBJ2-7; D might be TRBD2 (6 bases). This CDR3 is 16 amino acids long. CDR1 MNHEY and CDR2 SVGAGI come from the germline V gene. The CDR3 loop reads CASSYGDGLPSDEQYF. Written as DNA, the CDR3 is TGTGCCAGCAGTTACGGAGATGGACTACCCTCCGACGAGCAGTACTTC.

The rearrangement joins TRBV5-1 to TRBJ1-1; maybe TRBD1 (6 bases). CDR3 size: 12 residues. Germline V gene lookup returns CDR1 SGHRS and CDR2 YFSETQ. V was pared by 4 bases and J by 9 bases, with 13 bases between. CDR3 bases: TGCGCCAGCAGCCAAGGGGGTGGACAAGCTTTCTTT. Translating it yields CASSQGGGQAFF.

This clone appeared a few times. The chain has TRBV5-4 and TRBJ2-7; maybe TRBD1 (6 bases). V was pared by 6 bases and J by 2 bases, with 15 bases between. The CDR3 is 14 amino acids. CDR1 and CDR2 (germline): SGHNT, YYREEE (reference sequence). The CDR3 reads CASTILGTPYEQYF. CDR3 bases: TGTGCCAGCACCATTCTTGGGACACCCTACGAGCAGTACTTC.

The V gene is TRBV6-2 or TRBV6-3, the J gene TRBJ1-1; D is ambiguous. Trimming left V 2 bases short and J 0 bases short, with 7 bases between. CDR1 is MNHEY and CDR2 is SVGEGT in the germline V gene. The CDR3 spans 14 residues. The CDR3 spells CASSYDYMNTEAFF. The CDR3 coding sequence is TGTGCCAGCAGTTACGATTACATGAACACTGAAGCTTTCTTT.

The genes are TRBV7-2 and TRBJ2-3; D unresolved. Trimming took 8 bases from V and 3 from J, leaving 6 bases between them. There are 11 residues in the CDR3. Germline loops: CDR1 SGHTA, CDR2 FQGNSA. The chain's CDR3 is CASRDTDTQYF. DNA for the CDR3: TGTGCCAGCCGAGATACAGATACGCAGTATTTT.

This chain joins TRBV14 and TRBJ1-1; D perhaps matches TRBD1 (6 bases). CDR1 is SGHDN and CDR2 is FVKESK in the germline V gene. The CDR3 is 16 residues long. Trimming cost V 5 bases and J 4 bases, with 20 bases left between them. CDR3 sequence reads: CASSEDRGFRGTEAFF. CDR3 bases: TGTGCCAGCAGCGAGGATAGGGGATTCAGGGGCACTGAAGCTTTCTTT.

J is TRBJ2-3 and V is TRBV7-8; TRBD1 matches 7 bases. CDR3 length: 17 residues. Germline CDR1 and CDR2: SGHVS and FQNEAQ. Germline trimming cut 3 bases from V and 2 bases from J; bases unmatched to any gene: 11. CDR3 protein: CASSFQGDSPHTDTQYF. CDR3 DNA sequence: TGTGCCAGCAGCTTTCAGGGGGATTCCCCACACACAGATACGCAGTATTTT.

The rearrangement uses TRBV18 and TRBJ2-5; 8 bases align to TRBD2. CDR3 length: 14 amino acids. Germline V gene data show CDR1 as KGHSH and CDR2 as LQKENI. J gave up 1 base and V 3 bases, and 1 base lay outside the gene matches. CDR3 amino acids: CASSPGGAQETQYF. The CDR3, as DNA: TGTGCCAGCTCACCCGGGGGGGCCCAAGAGACCCAGTACTTC.

This clone has more than one count but fewer than ten. This chain joins TRBV19 and TRBJ2-2; no firm D call. This CDR3 contains 11 residues. Between the trimmed V and J ends, which lost 6 bases and 5 bases, there was a span of 4 bases. Germline V CDR1 and CDR2: LNHDA, SQIVND (reference sequence). For the CDR3, the DNA is TGTGCCAGTAGAGTGACCGGGGAGCTGTTTTTT. It translates to CASRVTGELFF.

This chain uses TRBV3-1 (or the pseudogene TRBV3-2) with TRBJ2-2, with D hard to call. In germline, CDR1 is LGHDT, CDR2 YNNKEL (reference sequence). The CDR3 contains 11 residues. V was pared by 2 bases and J by 7 bases, with 2 bases between. CDR3 sequence reads: CASSQNGELFF. The CDR3 nucleotides read TGTGCCAGCAGCCAAAACGGGGAGCTGTTTTTT.

The CDR3 bases are TGCGCCAGCAGCGCAGAAGGGGCAAATAATTCACCCCTCCACTTT. Amino acid sequence: CASSAEGANNSPLHF. This sequence joins TRBV5-1 and TRBJ1-6, with TRBD1 as a possible D gene (5 bases). The CDR3 is made up of 15 amino acids. V gave up 4 bases and J gave up 5 bases, with 13 bases separating them. Germline loops: CDR1 SGHRS, CDR2 YFSETQ.

This clone occurred once. The J gene is TRBJ2-5, the V gene TRBV13; perhaps TRBD1 as D (6 bases). CDR3 size: 15 residues. V was shortened by 1 base and J by 6 bases, with 15 bases between the two germline ends. Germline CDR1 and CDR2: PRHDT and FYEKMQ (reference sequence). The CDR3 spells CASSLASSRGKTQYF. CDR3 coding DNA: TGTGCCAGCAGCTTAGCGTCTAGTAGGGGGAAGACCCAGTACTTC.

The J gene is TRBJ2-3, the V gene TRBV7-8, with D uncertain. Germline CDR1 is SGHVS and CDR2 is FQNEAQ. The CDR3 spans 15 residues. V shed 1 base and J shed 3 bases, with 11 bases lying between them. CDR3 sequence (DNA): TGTGCCAGCAGCTTAGACAGAGGCTTAACAGATACGCAGTATTTT. It encodes CASSLDRGLTDTQYF.

The rearrangement joins TRBV19 to TRBJ2-4, with D possibly matching TRBD1 (6 bases). V lost 8 bases and J lost 0, with 14 bases in between. Germline V lookup: CDR1 LNHDA, CDR2 SQIVND (reference sequence). CDR3 size: 15 residues. Here the CDR3 DNA reads TGTGCCAGTCGACGGACAGATCAAGCCAAAAACATTCAGTACTTC. Protein product: CASRRTDQAKNIQYF.

V gene TRBV3-1 (or the pseudogene TRBV3-2) combines with J gene TRBJ1-2; the D gene is possibly TRBD1 (6 bases). V was cut by 0 bases and J by 4 bases, with 9 bases left in between. The CDR3 length is 14 residues. The V gene's germline CDR1 is LGHDT and CDR2 YNNKEL (reference sequence). CDR3 DNA sequence: TGTGCCAGCAGCCAAGAAGGGGGAGGCTATGGCTACACCTTC. Protein: CASSQEGGGYGYTF.

The genes are TRBV3-1 (or the pseudogene TRBV3-2) and TRBJ2-7; 9 bases fit TRBD1. Unmatched junction bases numbered 12, after V lost 2 bases and J lost 4 bases. Germline CDR1 reads LGHDT; CDR2 reads YNNKEL (reference sequence). This CDR3 region has 17 residues. The CDR3 reads CASSQTGGPPFVYEQYF. The CDR3, as DNA: TGTGCCAGCAGCCAAACAGGGGGCCCTCCTTTTGTTTACGAGCAGTACTTC.